One and the same sample provided the 29 T cell receptor beta chains below, sequenced in a study of cytomegalovirus exposure and HLA in healthy donors. Sequencing was performed with immunoSEQ multiplex PCR; in TCRdb, only in-frame clones are kept and a portion is missing. The data contain 200,000 to 250,000 clones, 80% to 85% of them singletons. Sequenced input: PBMCs. The origin of the receptors is a woman in her 30s in good health and CMV-seropositive.

The chain combines TRBV6-4 with TRBJ2-1, with D possibly TRBD2 on 6 matching bases. This CDR3 is built from 16 residues. The germline V and J ends were trimmed by 0 bases and 1 base, with 10 bases remaining between them. Looked up from germline, CDR1 is MRHNA and CDR2 is SNTAGT. The CDR3 loop is CASSDSAEGSYNEQFF. The CDR3 nucleotides are TGTGCCAGCAGTGACTCTGCGGAGGGTTCCTACAATGAGCAGTTCTTC.

The gene calls are TRBV7-9 and TRBJ2-1; D could derive from TRBD1 or TRBD2 (6 bases each). Germline V lookup: CDR1 SEHNR, CDR2 FQNEAQ (reference sequence). The V and J ends lost 1 base and 0 bases respectively, with 16 bases between them. The CDR3 contains 18 residues. As DNA, the CDR3 is TGTGCCAGCAGCTTAGTTTTCGGGGGCCAGGGCTCCTACAATGAGCAGTTCTTC. Its translation: CASSLVFGGQGSYNEQFF. The full variable domain, its missing parts supplied by reference TRBV7-9 and TRBJ2-1, is DTGVSQNPRHKITKRGQNVTFRCDPISEHNRLYWYRQTLGQGPEFLTYFQNEAQLEKSRLLSDRFSAERPKGSFSTLEIQRTEQGDSAMYLCASSLVFGGQGSYNEQFFGPGTRLTVL.

This chain connects TRBV7-8 to TRBJ2-7, with 11 positions matching TRBD2. Germline values: CDR1 SGHVS, CDR2 FQNEAQ. V lost 5 bases to trimming and J lost 6 bases; unmatched junction nucleotides: 12. The CDR3 covers 16 residues. The CDR3 DNA follows: TGTGCCAGCAGCCGACATAGCGGGAGGGCCGGAGGCGAGCAGTACTTC. Translating gives CASSRHSGRAGGEQYF.

The V call is TRBV30, the J call TRBJ2-4; a weak D match, TRBD1 (6 bases). Germline CDR1 reads GTSNPN; CDR2 reads SVGIG (reference sequence). V was clipped by 2 bases and J by 0 bases, with 14 bases between them. This CDR3 is built from 16 residues. CDR3 DNA sequence: TGTGCCTGGAGTTCGTGGACAGTCCCAGCCAAAAACATTCAGTACTTC. This codes for CAWSSWTVPAKNIQYF.

This sequence joins TRBV11-3 and TRBJ2-6; D not resolved. Between the trimmed V and J ends, which lost 6 bases and 4 bases, there was a span of 19 bases. CDR3 length equals 17 residues. Per germline, CDR1 SGHNT and CDR2 YENEEA. The CDR3 DNA reads as TGTGCCAGCAGTTCGACGGCCCTCCTGGGGGGGGCCAACGTCCTGACTTTC. Translated: CASSSTALLGGANVLTF.

This clone was detected only a few times. DNA of the CDR3: TGTGCCAGCAGCGTCAGGGATGCGAGAAACACCATATATTTT. This codes for CASSVRDARNTIYF. The chain employs TRBV5-4 and TRBJ1-3, with D tentatively TRBD1 (5 bases). Trimming took 4 bases from V and 5 from J, leaving 13 bases between them. The CDR3 runs to 14 residues. Germline values: CDR1 SGHNT, CDR2 YYREEE (reference sequence).

This clone was detected a few times. V usage is TRBV6-5 and J usage is TRBJ2-2; D not resolved. V lost 0 bases and J lost 4, with 9 bases in between. This CDR3 is built from 15 residues. The V gene's germline CDR1 is MNHEY and CDR2 SVGAGI. The CDR3 loop reads CASSYSNRLTGELFF. In DNA form, the CDR3 reads TGTGCCAGCAGTTACTCGAACAGACTCACCGGGGAGCTGTTTTTT.

The chain links TRBV13 to TRBJ2-1, with D perhaps TRBD2 (6 bases). The CDR3 length is 14 residues. V lost 2 bases and J 8 bases, leaving 13 bases between the germline ends. Germline CDR1 PRHDT, CDR2 FYEKMQ (reference sequence). For the CDR3, the DNA is TGTGCCAGCAGCTTAAGGGGCGGGAACGATGAGCAGTTCTTC. Residues: CASSLRGGNDEQFF.

The chain couples TRBV7-3 to TRBJ2-2; TRBD1 might be the D (6 bases). This CDR3 region has 13 residues. The V gene lost 3 bases and the J gene lost 5 bases, with 7 bases spanning the gap. Looked up from germline, CDR1 is SGHTA and CDR2 is FQGTGA. The CDR3 sequence is CASSFRGTGELFF. The CDR3 DNA sequence: TGTGCCAGCAGCTTCAGGGGTACCGGGGAGCTGTTTTTT.

J is TRBJ2-1 and V is TRBV20-1, with no clear D. V dropped 6 bases and J dropped 4 bases, with 7 bases sitting between them. From germline, CDR1 is DFQATT and CDR2 SNEGSKA (reference sequence). CDR3 length equals 11 residues. CDR3 protein: CSAKPYNEQFF. In nucleotides, the CDR3 is TGCAGTGCCAAACCTTACAATGAGCAGTTCTTC.

The chain links TRBV9 to TRBJ2-7; D remains unclear. Trimming cost V 0 bases and J 0 bases, with 10 bases left between them. Germline CDR1 is SGDLS and CDR2 is YYNGEE. This CDR3 has 15 amino acids. In nucleotides, the CDR3 is TGTGCCAGCAGCGTAGCTGAGCATCCCTCCTACGAGCAGTACTTC. Translating it yields CASSVAEHPSYEQYF.

This chain joins TRBV2 and TRBJ2-5; the D call may be TRBD1 or TRBD2 (5 bases each). Germline assignment: CDR1 SNHLY and CDR2 FYNNEI. V was cut by 3 bases and J by 5 bases, with 19 bases left in between. CDR3 length: 16 residues. The CDR3 sequence: CASSETRDGDDETQYF. CDR3 in DNA: TGTGCCAGCAGTGAGACCAGGGACGGAGATGACGAGACCCAGTACTTC.

The chain couples TRBV11-2 to TRBJ2-1; a weak D match, TRBD1 (6 bases). The V end lost 2 bases, the J end lost 6 bases, and 14 bases lay between the germline ends. Germline V gene lookup returns CDR1 SGHAT and CDR2 FQNNGV. This CDR3 spans 15 amino acids. This chain's CDR3 is CASSLIGGVVNEQFF. CDR3 DNA sequence: TGTGCCAGCAGCTTAATAGGGGGAGTGGTCAATGAGCAGTTCTTC.

J is TRBJ1-5 and V is TRBV27, with D unclear. The germline gives CDR1 MNHEY, CDR2 SMNVEV (reference sequence). V lost 2 bases to trimming and J lost 9 bases, with 14 bases between them. This CDR3 is built from 14 residues. The CDR3 loop reads CASSLQEDSWPQHF. The DNA of the CDR3 is TGTGCCAGCAGTTTACAGGAGGACTCTTGGCCCCAGCATTTT.

The chain combines TRBV5-1 with TRBJ1-2; 8 nucleotides line up with TRBD1. Germline CDR1 is SGHRS and CDR2 is YFSETQ. J lost 6 bases, V lost 1 base, and 2 bases had no gene match. This CDR3 is 13 amino acids long. CDR3 sequence reads: CASSLTDRDGYTF. The CDR3, as DNA: TGCGCCAGCAGCTTGACGGACAGGGATGGCTACACCTTC.

J is TRBJ1-1 and V is TRBV7-8; TRBD1 matches at 8 bases. The CDR3 runs 16 residues. V dropped 4 bases and J dropped 1; count of bases not matched to a gene: 8. The germline gives CDR1 SGHVS, CDR2 FQNEAQ. The CDR3 DNA sequence: TGTGCCAGCAGCTGGGAACAGGGGGAATCGAACACTGAAGCTTTCTTT. It translates to CASSWEQGESNTEAFF.

This clone was seen a single time. V gene TRBV10-3 combines with J gene TRBJ2-1, with TRBD2 matching over 8 bases. Germline V CDR1 and CDR2: ENHRY, SYGVKD. CDR3 length equals 16 residues. V shed 6 bases and J 4 bases; nucleotides not matched to a gene: 11. The CDR3 here is CAIRGSAGGPYNEQFF. DNA for the CDR3: TGTGCCATCAGGGGGAGCGCGGGAGGCCCGTACAATGAGCAGTTCTTC.

This clone came up a few times. The chain recombines TRBV30 with TRBJ1-2; 8 positions agree with TRBD1. The CDR3 length is 13 residues. The V gene end was trimmed by 4 bases and the J gene end by 3 bases; junction bases not matched to a gene: 4. Germline V gene sequence: CDR1 GTSNPN, CDR2 SVGIG (reference sequence). CDR3 coding DNA: TGTGCCTGGATATTGGACAGGGACTATGGCTACACCTTC. Translated: CAWILDRDYGYTF.

The rearrangement links TRBV7-3 to TRBJ1-2; tentative D call: TRBD1 (6 bases). Germline values: CDR1 SGHTA, CDR2 FQGTGA. CDR3 length equals 13 residues. V was trimmed by 4 bases and J by 10 bases, leaving 16 bases between them. The CDR3 reads CASSSLQGLDYTF. CDR3 nucleotides: TGTGCCAGCAGCTCGCTTCAGGGGCTTGACTACACCTTC.

This sequence joins TRBV5-1 and TRBJ1-1; the D gene is possibly TRBD1 (6 bases). Trimming cost V 0 bases and J 0 bases, with 12 bases left between them. CDR1 is SGHRS, CDR2 YFSETQ, per germline. The CDR3 totals 16 residues. For the CDR3, the DNA is TGCGCCAGCAGCTTGGTGGGGGACACTTTGAACACTGAAGCTTTCTTT. It yields the protein CASSLVGDTLNTEAFF. The full variable domain, completed using reference TRBV5-1 and TRBJ1-1, is KAGVTQTPRYLIKTRGQQVTLSCSPISGHRSVSWYQQTPGQGLQFLFEYFSETQRNKGNFPGRFSGRQFSNSRSEMNVSTLELGDSALYLCASSLVGDTLNTEAFFGQGTRLTVV.

At least ten counts were recorded for this clone. This chain joins TRBV27 and TRBJ2-1; 9 nucleotides match TRBD2. Germline values: CDR1 MNHEY, CDR2 SMNVEV (reference sequence). The V and J ends lost 4 bases and 9 bases, in that order; junction bases with no gene match: 10. This CDR3 is 15 amino acids long. The CDR3 sequence is CASSSLGAGGPEQFF. CDR3 bases: TGTGCCAGCAGTTCACTAGGGGCGGGAGGGCCTGAGCAGTTCTTC.

The V call is TRBV7-8, the J call TRBJ2-7; D is ambiguous. V lost 1 base and J lost 5, with 6 bases in between. The germline V gene has CDR1 SGHVS and CDR2 FQNEAQ. This CDR3 has 12 amino acids. In DNA form, the CDR3 reads TGTGCCAGCAGCTTAGTTAGTCACGAGCAGTACTTC. Its protein is CASSLVSHEQYF.

In DNA, the CDR3 is TGTGCCAGCAACCAAGACAGCACAGATACGCAGTATTTT. Protein: CASNQDSTDTQYF. V usage is TRBV6-1 and J usage is TRBJ2-3, with D unresolved. Trimming took 7 bases from V and 0 from J, leaving 8 bases between them. This CDR3 comprises 13 residues. Per the germline V gene, CDR1 is MNHNS and CDR2 is SASEGT.

V is TRBV18 and J is TRBJ2-7, with D perhaps matching TRBD2 (5 bases). The length of the CDR3 is 14 residues. V was trimmed by 4 bases and J by 3 bases, leaving 13 bases between them. Germline values: CDR1 KGHSH, CDR2 LQKENI. The chain's CDR3 is CASSQGGLNYEQYF. The CDR3 region has the DNA TGTGCCAGCTCACAGGGCGGGTTAAACTACGAGCAGTACTTC.

The chain uses TRBV5-1 and TRBJ2-7, with D possibly being TRBD2 (5 bases). CDR1 SGHRS and CDR2 YFSETQ come from the germline V gene. Trimming shortened V by 1 base and J by 4 bases, and 9 bases separated the two germline ends. This CDR3 is built from 13 residues. The CDR3 DNA reads as TGCGCCAGCAGCTTGAGTAGCGTATACGAGCAGTACTTC. Its protein is CASSLSSVYEQYF.

V gene TRBV27 combines with J gene TRBJ2-1, with 14 bases matching TRBD2. This CDR3 contains 15 residues. V shed 7 bases and J 5 bases; nucleotides not matched to a gene: 4. Per the germline V gene, CDR1 is MNHEY and CDR2 is SMNVEV (reference sequence). The CDR3 here is CASNLGLAGDNEQFF. The CDR3 DNA reads as TGTGCCAGCAACTTGGGACTAGCGGGAGACAATGAGCAGTTCTTC.

The chain recombines TRBV4-3 with TRBJ2-2; no reliable D call. CDR3 length: 14 residues. With 1 base removed from V and 0 bases from J, the gap between germline ends came to 3 bases. Germline values: CDR1 LGHNA, CDR2 YSLEER. The CDR3, as DNA: TGCGCCAGCAGCCAAGGGTCGAACACCGGGGAGCTGTTTTTT. It codes for CASSQGSNTGELFF.

The CDR3 DNA reads TGTGCCAGCAGCCAAAGGCTAGCGAGAAACATTCAGTACTTC. Amino acid sequence: CASSQRLARNIQYF. This chain connects TRBV6-5 to TRBJ2-4; a weak D match, TRBD2 (6 bases). V dropped 6 bases and J dropped 6 bases, with 15 bases sitting between them. Germline-derived CDR1 and CDR2 are MNHEY and SVGAGI. CDR3 length: 14 residues.

This chain uses TRBV5-1 with TRBJ1-5; 7 positions agree with TRBD1. CDR1 and CDR2 (germline): SGHRS, YFSETQ. This CDR3 is 14 amino acids long. With 3 bases clipped from V and 8 bases from J, the junction kept 8 bases outside the gene matches. The CDR3 nucleotides read TGCGCCAGCAGCTCGGGACAGCCGGAAGAGCCCCAGCATTTT. It codes for CASSSGQPEEPQHF.